This TCR beta chain was profiled in a study of T-cell memory formation after mild COVID-19. This clonotype was observed at least ten times. One end of the junction fails to match germline, which may point to a read error. From the 5' RACE reads, TCRdb called clonotypes with MiXCR, one entry per CDR3 protein. This table holds 200,000 to 300,000 distinct CDR3 sequences, roughly 9.4% found once. Germline CDR1 reads SGHRS; CDR2 reads YFSETQ. The CDR3 is made up of 12 amino acids. The origin of this receptor is a man younger than 30 who had mild COVID-19 (a few samples of this study predate the infection). Cell type and time point are not known. Sequenced: PBMCs or a T cell subset sorted from them (not recorded which). The genes are TRBV5-1 and TRBJ2-5, with D unclear. Written as DNA, the CDR3 is TGTGCCAGCAGCTTAGATCTGGAGACCCAGTACTTC. Protein product: CASSLDLETQYF.